This T cell receptor (beta chain) was recovered during a study of blood T cells in healthy people across ages. Study-level findings and limits: Long-lived donors had more naive CD4+ cells and higher diversity than aged donors.

This clonotype was counted a few times. Antigen specificity is unknown. Primers used in a second PCR of about 7 to 12 cycles were a sample-barcoded 5' primer and a J-beta primer mix. Every cDNA molecule carried a tag from a template-switch adaptor bearing 12 random nucleotides. TCRdb re-called the 5' RACE reads with MiXCR, one entry per CDR3 protein. Here the sample spans over 950,000 distinct CDR3 sequences, approximately 50% being singletons. V was pared by 2 bases and J by 0 bases, with 11 bases between. The CDR3 covers 14 residues. Germline CDR1 and CDR2: DFQATT and SNEGSKA (reference sequence). Each individual donor underwent a draw of ten milliliters of peripheral blood. The study isolated at least 6.5 million PBMCs from each sample.

This rearrangement joins TRBV20-1 to TRBJ2-7, with a possible D match to TRBD2 (5 bases). The receptor comes from a woman aged 60-75 years in good health. The sequenced material came from blood. For the CDR3, the DNA is TGCAGTGCTAGATCCGGGGTTGCCTCCTACGAGCAGTACTTC. It specifies CSARSGVASYEQYF.